The rows below give T cell receptor beta chains drawn from one sample of a study of technical replicates of blood from four donors. Here immunoSEQ multiplex PCR was the method, and the copy in TCRdb shows in-frame clones only, minus some. Of 95,000 to 100,000 clones listed, roughly 95% are singletons. The sequenced sample consisted of T cells isolated from PBMCs. The receptors originated from a human donor in good health. Both conserved end residues are trimmed from each CDR3. The D gene is left open where the match is weak. Rows may omit the clone size; those that give it use once, few, many or a size class.

cdr3_length clone_size j_call d_call v_call cdr3_aa
13 few TRBJ1-1 - TRBV27 ASSLSAGMNTEAF
17 few TRBJ1-5 TRBD1 TRBV28 ASSFNLPGQGAFGQPQH
11 - TRBJ2-7 - TRBV6-1 ASTQSHAYEQY
12 - TRBJ2-3 TRBD1 TRBV2 ASGDRGPADTQY
13 - TRBJ2-5 - TRBV2 ASSAQGSPEETQY
12 - TRBJ1-2 TRBD1 TRBV6-1 ASSVQETGYGYT
15 once TRBJ2-2 TRBD2 TRBV11-3 ASSLGLAGTNTGELF
11 once TRBJ1-5 - TRBV28 ASSLPSGQPQH
11 - TRBJ2-5 - TRBV5-1 ASSPVTEETQY
14 - TRBJ2-1 - TRBV19 ASSLPGDGFYNEQF
14 - TRBJ2-3 - TRBV15 ATSRLIQGRTDTQY
13 - TRBJ2-5 - TRBV5-1 ASSLGGLSQGVQY
13 - TRBJ2-7 - TRBV5-4 ASSQGRATLYEQY
14 once TRBJ2-1 TRBD2 TRBV4-1 ASSQTLAGPQNEQF
14 - TRBJ1-4 - TRBV11-2 ASSAEQRAANEKLF
13 once TRBJ2-3 TRBD2 TRBV6-4 ASSVISGGTDTQY
14 - TRBJ1-1 - TRBV27 ASSSILSGMRTEAF
13 - TRBJ1-4 - TRBV2 ASSETPRMNEKLF
13 - TRBJ1-2 TRBD1 TRBV6-1 ASSEGTGAPGGYT
15 - TRBJ2-1 - TRBV27 ASSREGGEGVENEQF
11 - TRBJ1-5 - TRBV27 ASSLRVNQPQH
15 - TRBJ2-5 TRBD2 TRBV4-1 ASSHNPSGGVQETQY
12 - TRBJ1-2 - TRBV6-1 ASSEAVGSYGYT
10 - TRBJ2-7 - TRBV7-9 ASSLTDYEQY
14 - TRBJ2-1 - TRBV10-2 ASSEWASETYNEQF
12 - TRBJ2-2 TRBD2 TRBV19 ASSAIAGEGELF
11 - TRBJ2-1 - TRBV6-5 ASSLNRYNEQF
12 - TRBJ1-2 TRBD1 TRBV27 ASSIRTGVYGYT
15 - TRBJ2-6 TRBD1 TRBV7-9 ASTGTGHPSGANVLT
15 - TRBJ2-2 TRBD2 TRBV2 ASRMWRGGSNTGELF
12 - TRBJ1-3 TRBD1 TRBV5-1 ASSLGTGGNTIY
13 - TRBJ1-5 TRBD1 TRBV6-4 ASSETGGGNQPQH
13 - TRBJ1-4 - TRBV2 ASSEGSATNEKLF
12 - TRBJ1-2 TRBD1 TRBV15 ATSRDTHRGGYT
11 once TRBJ1-4 - TRBV11-3 ASSLGGTNKLF
13 - TRBJ2-2 TRBD2 TRBV28 ASSPGGETNGELF
14 - TRBJ1-2 TRBD1 TRBV15 ATSRDRGQGRYGYT
14 - TRBJ2-6 - TRBV4-1 ASSQEGGAGANVLT
10 - TRBJ2-7 - TRBV27 ASSPPRGEQY
13 once - TRBD2 TRBV5-4 ASSLGSGGAYEQY
14 - TRBJ2-5 TRBD2 TRBV4-1 ASSQGGGVAGETQY
14 - TRBJ2-3 - TRBV28 ASRSVEGAITDTQY
12 - TRBJ2-7 - TRBV6-5 ASKTGQGTFEQY
12 - TRBJ2-7 - TRBV5-6 ASSSRSRWWEQY
12 - TRBJ1-4 - TRBV11-2 ASSPRPTNEKLF
12 - TRBJ1-1 - TRBV18 ASSPAAGFTEAF
13 - TRBJ1-1 - TRBV9 ASSVGWGRNTEAF
17 - TRBJ2-3 TRBD2 TRBV7-6 ASSLGLAGGRTNPDTQY
10 - TRBJ2-1 - TRBV7-9 ASSLTRDEQF
12 - TRBJ2-7 TRBD2 TRBV9 ASSGVREGYEQY
11 - TRBJ2-1 TRBD1 TRBV29-1 SVGQGFYNEQF
12 - TRBJ2-2 TRBD1 TRBV30 ACQTGEYTGELF
15 - TRBJ1-3 - TRBV5-1 ASTLVREPKKAYTIY
11 - TRBJ1-1 - TRBV5-6 ASSLGGRTEAF
11 - TRBJ2-3 - TRBV5-1 AAREMGTDTQY